The rows below give T cell receptor beta chains drawn from one sample of a study of T-cell memory formation after mild COVID-19. Each CDR3 protein gets one entry after TCRdb re-called the 5' RACE reads with MiXCR. The data contain about 400,000 distinct CDR3 sequences, less than 25% of them singletons. The source material was PBMCs or a T cell subset sorted from them (not recorded which). The receptors were sampled from an adult woman who had mild COVID-19 (a few samples of this study predate the infection). Cell type and time point are not known. The CDR3 runs from the conserved cysteine through the conserved F or W. The D gene is left open where the match is weak. Clone size is stated in some rows and not others, as once, few, many or a class when expanded.

>TRBJ1-1|TRBD1|TRBV5-1|.
TGCGCCAGCAGCTTCCAGGGGGAAAGCACTGAAGCTTTCTTT
CASSFQGESTEAFF
>TRBJ2-1|TRBD1|TRBV29-1|.
TGCAGCGTTGCAGGGGGCGCCGGGAATGAGCAGTTCTTC
CSVAGGAGNEQFF
>TRBJ2-5|.|TRBV7-9|few
TGTGCCAGCAGCTTGAATGTAGAGACCCAGTACTTC
CASSLNVETQYF
>TRBJ2-1|TRBD2|TRBV7-9|.
TGTGCCAGCAGCTTAGTGACTAGCGGGAGTGACGAGCAGTTCTTC
CASSLVTSGSDEQFF
>TRBJ2-2|TRBD1|TRBV6-5|many
TGTGCCAGCCGGGAGACAGGGGTCACCGGGGAGCTGTTTTTT
CASRETGVTGELFF
>TRBJ2-5|TRBD1|TRBV11-2|.
TGTGCCAGCAGCCCACAGGGGGCGCGGGCCCAGTACTTC
CASSPQGARAQYF
>TRBJ1-2|TRBD1|TRBV24-1|.
TGTGCCACCACCGGGACAGGGGGCTCTGGCTACACCTTC
CATTGTGGSGYTF
>TRBJ2-5|.|TRBV4-2|few
TGTGCCAGCAGCCCTCTCGCTGACAAGAGGGGGGAGACCCAGTACTTC
CASSPLADKRGETQYF
>TRBJ2-7|.|TRBV12-3/TRBV12-4|few
TGTGCCAGCAGCTCCCGCTTTGACCATCAGTACTTC
CASSSRFDHQYF
>TRBJ1-1|.|TRBV18|few
TGTGCCAGCTCAACCGACAAGAACACTGAAGCTTTCTTT
CASSTDKNTEAFF